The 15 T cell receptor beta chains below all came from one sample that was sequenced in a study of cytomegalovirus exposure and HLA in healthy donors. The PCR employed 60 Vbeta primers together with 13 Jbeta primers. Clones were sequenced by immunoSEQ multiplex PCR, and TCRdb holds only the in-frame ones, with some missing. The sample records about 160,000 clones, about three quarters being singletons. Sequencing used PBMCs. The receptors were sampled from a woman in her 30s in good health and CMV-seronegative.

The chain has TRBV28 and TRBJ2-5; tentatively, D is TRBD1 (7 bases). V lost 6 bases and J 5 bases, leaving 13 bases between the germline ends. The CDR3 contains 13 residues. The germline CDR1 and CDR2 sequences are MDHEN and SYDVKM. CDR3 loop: CASSLTGRETQYF. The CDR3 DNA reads TGTGCCAGCAGCCTGACAGGGAGGGAGACCCAGTACTTC.

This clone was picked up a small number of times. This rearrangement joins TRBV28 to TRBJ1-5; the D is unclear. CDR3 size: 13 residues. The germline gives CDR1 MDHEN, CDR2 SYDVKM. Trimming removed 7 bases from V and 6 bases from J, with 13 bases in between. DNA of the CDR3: TGTGCCAGCACCTACTTTCGGGGTCAGCCCCAGCATTTT. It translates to CASTYFRGQPQHF. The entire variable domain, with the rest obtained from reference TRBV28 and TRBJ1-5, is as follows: DVKVTQSSRYLVKRTGEKVFLECVQDMDHENMFWYRQDPGLGLRLIYFSYDVKMKEKGDIPEGYSVSREKKERFSLILESASTNQTSMYLCASTYFRGQPQHFGDGTRLSIL.

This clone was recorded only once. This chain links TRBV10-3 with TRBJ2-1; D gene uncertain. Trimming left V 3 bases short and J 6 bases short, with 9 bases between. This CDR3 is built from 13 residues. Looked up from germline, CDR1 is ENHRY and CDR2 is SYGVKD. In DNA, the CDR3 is TGTGCCATCAGTGATCTGACGGGCAATGAGCAGTTCTTC. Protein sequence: CAISDLTGNEQFF.

CDR3 DNA sequence: TGTGCCATCAGTGAGTCGAGAGAGCATGAGCAGTACTTC. As protein: CAISESREHEQYF. The V call is TRBV10-3, the J call TRBJ2-7; D is unclear. Germline CDR1 and CDR2: ENHRY and SYGVKD. The CDR3 contains 13 residues. V was cut by 0 bases and J by 7 bases, with 10 bases left in between.

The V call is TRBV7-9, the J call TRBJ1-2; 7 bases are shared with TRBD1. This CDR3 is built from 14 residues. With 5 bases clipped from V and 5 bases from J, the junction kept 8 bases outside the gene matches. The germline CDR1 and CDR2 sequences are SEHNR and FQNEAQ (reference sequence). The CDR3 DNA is TGTGCCAGCAGCCTCGAACAGGGGCGGTATGGCTACACCTTC. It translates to CASSLEQGRYGYTF.

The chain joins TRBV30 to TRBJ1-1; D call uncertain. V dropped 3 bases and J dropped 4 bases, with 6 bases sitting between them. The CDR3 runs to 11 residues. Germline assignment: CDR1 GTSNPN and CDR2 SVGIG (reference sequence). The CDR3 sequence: CAWRRITEAFF. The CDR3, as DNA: TGTGCCTGGAGGAGAATCACTGAAGCTTTCTTT.

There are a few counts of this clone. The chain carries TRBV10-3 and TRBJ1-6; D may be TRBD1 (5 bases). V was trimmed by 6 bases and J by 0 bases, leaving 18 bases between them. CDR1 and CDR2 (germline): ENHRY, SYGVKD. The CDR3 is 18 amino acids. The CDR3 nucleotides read TGTGCCATCAGCCCCAGGGAGGGGCCGAGCTCCTATAATTCACCCCTCCACTTT. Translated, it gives CAISPREGPSSYNSPLHF.

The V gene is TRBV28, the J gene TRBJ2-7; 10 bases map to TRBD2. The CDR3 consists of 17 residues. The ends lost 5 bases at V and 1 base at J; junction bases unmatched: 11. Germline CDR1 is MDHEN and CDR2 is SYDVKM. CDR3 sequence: CASSPYHSGGLSYEQYF. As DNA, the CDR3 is TGTGCCAGCAGTCCGTATCATAGCGGGGGGTTATCCTACGAGCAGTACTTC.

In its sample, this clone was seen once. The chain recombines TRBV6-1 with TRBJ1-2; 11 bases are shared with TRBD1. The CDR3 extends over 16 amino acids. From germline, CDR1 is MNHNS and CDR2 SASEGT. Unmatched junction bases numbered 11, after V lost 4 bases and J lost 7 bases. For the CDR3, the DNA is TGTGCCAGCAGTGCCGGGACAGGGGGAAGTCCGGGTGGCTACACCTTC. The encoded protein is CASSAGTGGSPGGYTF.

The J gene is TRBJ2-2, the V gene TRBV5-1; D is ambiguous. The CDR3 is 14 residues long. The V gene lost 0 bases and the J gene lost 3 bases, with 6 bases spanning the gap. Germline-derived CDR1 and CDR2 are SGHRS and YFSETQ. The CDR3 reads CASSLDWYTGELFF. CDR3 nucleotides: TGCGCCAGCAGCTTGGACTGGTACACCGGGGAGCTGTTTTTT.

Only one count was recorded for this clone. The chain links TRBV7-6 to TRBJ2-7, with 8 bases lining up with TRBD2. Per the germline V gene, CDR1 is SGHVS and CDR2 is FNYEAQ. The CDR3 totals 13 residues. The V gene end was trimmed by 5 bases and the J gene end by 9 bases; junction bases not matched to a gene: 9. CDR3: CASSPREGGVQYF. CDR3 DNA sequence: TGTGCCAGCAGCCCCCGGGAGGGCGGGGTGCAGTACTTC.

This CDR3 reads CASSENTGGAGANVLTF. As DNA, the CDR3 is TGCGCCAGCAGTGAGAATACAGGGGGCGCCGGGGCCAACGTCCTGACTTTC. The rearrangement joins TRBV10-1 to TRBJ2-6; 9 bases agree with TRBD1. This CDR3 is built from 17 residues. Germline V gives CDR1 WNHNN, CDR2 SYGVQD (reference sequence). Losses at the gene ends were 2 bases for V and 4 bases for J; bases not matched to a gene: 6.

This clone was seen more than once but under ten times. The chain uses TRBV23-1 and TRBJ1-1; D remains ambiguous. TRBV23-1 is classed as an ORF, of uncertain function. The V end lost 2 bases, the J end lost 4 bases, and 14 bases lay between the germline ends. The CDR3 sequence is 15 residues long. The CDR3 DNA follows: TGCGCCAGCAGTCAACTTCCAGTCTCCGTCACTGAAGCTTTCTTT. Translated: CASSQLPVSVTEAFF.

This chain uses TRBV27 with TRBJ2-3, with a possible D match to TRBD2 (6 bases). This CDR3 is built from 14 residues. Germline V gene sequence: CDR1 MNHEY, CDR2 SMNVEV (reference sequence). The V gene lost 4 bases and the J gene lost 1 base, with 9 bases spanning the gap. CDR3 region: CASSSQRGTDTQYF. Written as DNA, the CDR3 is TGTGCCAGCAGTTCCCAGCGGGGCACAGATACGCAGTATTTT.

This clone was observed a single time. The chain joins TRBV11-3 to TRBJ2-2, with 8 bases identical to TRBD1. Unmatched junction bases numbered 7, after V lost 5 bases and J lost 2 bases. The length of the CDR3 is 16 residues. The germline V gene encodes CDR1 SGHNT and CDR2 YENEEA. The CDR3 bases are TGTGCCAGCAGCCCCCGGGACAGGCCAAACACCGGGGAGCTGTTTTTT. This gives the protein CASSPRDRPNTGELFF.